This T cell receptor beta chain stems from a study of T cell responses to AZD1222 COVID-19 vaccine. Findings and caveats of the study: A mostly white British donor set with more females was recruited, and clonal diversity was possibly underestimated. Repertoires in all cases were sampled only once the peak T cell response had passed. Spike-specific TCR breadth and depth went up after people got two AZD1222 doses.

This CDR3 is 14 amino acids long. The V end was cut by 4 bases, the J end by 1 base, with 9 bases between. Germline lookup yields CDR1 MGHRA and CDR2 YSYEKL. The table came from immunoSEQ multiplex PCR; TCRdb's copy has only in-frame clones and leaves some out. The sample consists of 110,000 or so clones, around 90% of them appearing once. For this clone: Its antigen remains unknown.

V and J are TRBV4-1 and TRBJ2-3; unclear D gene. Material: peripheral blood, obtained on day 0 of MenACWY control vaccination. This sequence was found in an adult in good health. The CDR3 protein is CASSPFGGTDTQYF. The CDR3 region has the DNA TGCGCCAGCAGCCCGTTTGGTGGCACAGATACGCAGTATTTT.